Each of the 32 T cell receptor beta chains below was sequenced from the same sample in a study of post-analysis software for immune sequencing data. Study-wide points: Four to six TRBV segments appeared more often in patients than in controls, and TRBV5-6, TRBV5-1 and TRBV20-1 were among these.

For these receptors, no antigen is known. Researchers reported that TCR beta cDNA libraries carried unique molecular identifiers. TCRdb independently ran MiXCR on the PCR reads; one entry per CDR3 protein. Here the sample spans 700,000 to 900,000 distinct CDR3 sequences, 40% to 55% being singletons. Sequencing was done on a sample of blood. Receptors were obtained from a girl aged 5-17 years with multiple sclerosis.

This rearrangement joins TRBV7-9 to TRBJ2-1; 7 nucleotides line up with TRBD2. Germline CDR1 and CDR2: SEHNR and FQNEAQ (reference sequence). The V segment lost 4 bases and the J segment 8 bases; nucleotides outside the gene matches: 11. This CDR3 is built from 15 residues. The DNA of the CDR3 is TGTGCCAGCAGCTCCCGACCGGGACTAAGCGATGAGCAGTTCTTC. This translates into CASSSRPGLSDEQFF.

This clonotype showed up just a few times. The genes are TRBV9 and TRBJ2-3; D call uncertain. Germline assignment: CDR1 SGDLS and CDR2 YYNGEE. The CDR3 consists of 14 residues. Trimming cost V 4 bases and J 5 bases, with 14 bases left between them. The CDR3 DNA reads TGTGCCAGCAGCCCTGACTCACTGGGAGATACGCAGTATTTT. Its translation is CASSPDSLGDTQYF.

The chain has TRBV7-9 and TRBJ1-2, with TRBD1 as a possible D gene (5 bases). Per the germline V gene, CDR1 is SEHNR and CDR2 is FQNEAQ (reference sequence). Trimming shortened V by 5 bases and J by 8 bases, and 24 bases separated the two germline ends. CDR3 length equals 16 residues. Written as DNA, the CDR3 is TGTGCCAGCAGCCCCATTGGGGCCGGGACCTCTTTCGGCTACACCTTC. This sequence encodes CASSPIGAGTSFGYTF. Combining the CDR3 with reference TRBV7-9 and TRBJ1-2 gives the whole variable domain DTGVSQNPRHKITKRGQNVTFRCDPISEHNRLYWYRQTLGQGPEFLTYFQNEAQLEKSRLLSDRFSAERPKGSFSTLEIQRTEQGDSAMYLCASSPIGAGTSFGYTFGSGTRLTVV.

This clonotype was seen only a few times. The V and J genes are TRBV6-1 and TRBJ2-1, with 9 bases aligning to TRBD1. There are 17 residues in the CDR3. Germline V CDR1 and CDR2: MNHNS, SASEGT. Trimming took 6 bases from V and 9 from J; bases not matched to a gene: 18. This chain's CDR3 is CASRPRPGQGDFGEQFF. CDR3 nucleotide sequence: TGTGCCAGCAGACCGCGCCCGGGACAGGGAGACTTCGGTGAGCAGTTCTTC.

This clonotype was detected only a few times. V gene TRBV7-8 combines with J gene TRBJ2-1; 9 nucleotides agree with TRBD1. CDR3 size: 16 residues. V trimming: 3 bases; J trimming: 8 bases; junction bases outside the gene matches: 11. Germline values: CDR1 SGHVS, CDR2 FQNEAQ. CDR3 nucleotide sequence: TGTGCCAGCAGCTTTCGGACAGGGGCCCCCTGGGATGAGCAGTTCTTC. It codes for CASSFRTGAPWDEQFF.

The sample holds a few counts of this clonotype. The chain recombines TRBV9 with TRBJ2-3; either TRBD1 or TRBD2 may fit D (5 bases each). Trimming cost V 5 bases and J 3 bases, with 13 bases left between them. This CDR3 is built from 14 residues. Germline V gives CDR1 SGDLS, CDR2 YYNGEE. CDR3 DNA: TGTGCCAGCAGTGGGGACGGCGATACAGATACGCAGTATTTT. Its translation: CASSGDGDTDTQYF. The full variable domain, rest sourced from reference TRBV9 and TRBJ2-3, is DSGVTQTPKHLITATGQRVTLRCSPRSGDLSVYWYQQSLDQGLQFLIQYYNGEERAKGNILERFSAQQFPDLHSELNLSSLELGDSALYFCASSGDGDTDTQYFGPGTRLTVL.

A note on this clonotype: This may be a read error: a much more frequent sequence differs by one nucleotide. The J gene is TRBJ2-1, the V gene TRBV20-1; TRBD2 aligns across 10 bases. There are 15 residues in the CDR3. CDR1 and CDR2 (germline): DFQATT, SNEGSKA (reference sequence). CDR3: CSARDRLAGYTEQFF. CDR3 coding DNA: TGCAGTGCTAGAGATCGACTAGCGGGCTACACTGAGCAGTTCTTC.

This clonotype has just a few counts. This chain connects TRBV20-1 to TRBJ2-4; tentative D call: TRBD2 (6 bases). This CDR3 spans 14 amino acids. The V gene lost 0 bases and the J gene lost 8 bases, with 14 bases spanning the gap. Germline CDR1 is DFQATT and CDR2 is SNEGSKA (reference sequence). This CDR3 reads CSAREGGLWDIQYF. CDR3 DNA sequence: TGCAGTGCTAGAGAGGGGGGTCTCTGGGACATTCAGTACTTC.

This clonotype was detected a few times. The chain uses TRBV12-3 or TRBV12-4 and TRBJ2-7; D possibly corresponds to TRBD1 (6 bases). V lost 5 bases and J 4 bases, leaving 12 bases between the germline ends. The CDR3 runs 13 residues. CDR3 amino acids: CASSRTAIYEQYF. The CDR3 bases are TGTGCCAGCAGTCGGACAGCAATATACGAGCAGTACTTC.

This clonotype occurred a few times. V usage is TRBV10-3 and J usage is TRBJ1-6; TRBD1 is a possible D gene (5 bases). This CDR3 has 16 residues. Trimming took off 8 bases at V and 5 bases at J, with 19 bases between the two ends. Per germline, CDR1 ENHRY and CDR2 SYGVKD. The DNA of the CDR3 is TGTGCCATCGGACCACCGGGTGGGGCGGATAATTCACCCCTCCACTTT. This translates into CAIGPPGGADNSPLHF.

The sample holds many counts of this clonotype. The CDR3 sequence is CASRLGQVDLNTEAFF. The CDR3 DNA follows: TGCGCCAGCCGACTGGGACAGGTAGACTTGAACACTGAAGCTTTCTTT. The V and J genes are TRBV5-1 and TRBJ1-1; 8 bases fit TRBD1. The V and J ends lost 7 bases and 0 bases, in that order; junction bases with no gene match: 11. CDR3 length: 16 amino acids. The germline CDR1 and CDR2 sequences are SGHRS and YFSETQ.

This clonotype turned up a few times. This chain joins TRBV29-1 and TRBJ2-1; D gene unclear. Germline lookup yields CDR1 SQVTM and CDR2 ANQGSEA. V was clipped by 4 bases and J by 5 bases, with 3 bases between them. The CDR3 runs 10 residues. CDR3 bases: TGCAGCGTTGTCCACAATGAGCAGTTCTTC. Amino acids: CSVVHNEQFF.

A few counts support this clonotype. The chain couples TRBV7-3 to TRBJ1-1; 8 positions agree with TRBD1. CDR1 is SGHTA and CDR2 is FQGTGA in the germline V gene. The CDR3 length is 15 residues. V lost 5 bases to trimming and J lost 3 bases; unmatched junction nucleotides: 8. In nucleotides, the CDR3 is TGTGCCAGCAGCCAGGACAGGGCCCCTTACACTGAAGCTTTCTTT. Its protein product is CASSQDRAPYTEAFF.

V and J are TRBV20-1 and TRBJ2-1; 14 bases are shared with TRBD2. The V segment lost 6 bases and the J segment 1 base; nucleotides outside the gene matches: 5. CDR1 DFQATT and CDR2 SNEGSKA come from the germline V gene (reference sequence). The length of the CDR3 is 16 residues. CDR3 sequence (DNA): TGCAGTGCCCGGACTAGCGGGAGGCGTTCCTACAATGAGCAGTTCTTC. Its protein product is CSARTSGRRSYNEQFF.

This sequence joins TRBV4-3 and TRBJ2-3; TRBD2 agrees at 11 bases. The CDR3 has 17 residues. Trimming removed 0 bases from V and 1 base from J; junction bases left unmatched: 3. Germline loops: CDR1 LGHNA, CDR2 YSLEER. CDR3 region: CASSQEVTSGGTDTQYF. CDR3 in DNA: TGCGCCAGCAGCCAAGAAGTGACTAGCGGGGGCACAGATACGCAGTATTTT.

This chain connects TRBV7-6 to TRBJ2-1; D is ambiguous. CDR1 and CDR2 from the germline V gene are SGHVS and FNYEAQ. Trimming took 4 bases from V and 1 from J, leaving 8 bases between them. The CDR3 covers 14 residues. CDR3 protein: CASSSAESYNEQFF. The CDR3 DNA sequence: TGTGCCAGCAGCTCCGCCGAGTCCTACAATGAGCAGTTCTTC.

The chain has TRBV24-1 and TRBJ1-2; D gene unclear. Deletions cut 3 bases from V and 7 bases from J, with 8 bases between. The CDR3 extends over 12 amino acids. Per the germline V gene, CDR1 is KGHDR and CDR2 is SFDVKD. CDR3 in DNA: TGTGCCACCAGTGATCACAGTTCTGGCTACACCTTC. Translating gives CATSDHSSGYTF.

There are a few counts of this clonotype. V gene TRBV28 combines with J gene TRBJ2-3; a weak D match, TRBD2 (6 bases). Trimming took off 4 bases at V and 2 bases at J, with 28 bases between the two ends. Germline V lookup: CDR1 MDHEN, CDR2 SYDVKM. The CDR3 totals 20 residues. As DNA, the CDR3 is TGTGCCAGCAGTTCATATTATTACCATCCACCGGGACTCGACACAGATACGCAGTATTTT. It translates to CASSSYYYHPPGLDTDTQYF. Drawing the rest from reference TRBV28 and TRBJ2-3, the complete variable domain is DVKVTQSSRYLVKRTGEKVFLECVQDMDHENMFWYRQDPGLGLRLIYFSYDVKMKEKGDIPEGYSVSREKKERFSLILESASTNQTSMYLCASSSYYYHPPGLDTDTQYFGPGTRLTVL.

V gene TRBV12-3 or TRBV12-4 combines with J gene TRBJ2-7; 12 nucleotides match TRBD1. Trimming cost V 7 bases and J 4 bases; bases outside gene matches: 5. The CDR3 covers 14 residues. The CDR3 DNA follows: TGTGCCAGCACCATGGGACAGGGGGCGTACGAGCAGTACTTC. Translating gives CASTMGQGAYEQYF.

The chain links TRBV2 to TRBJ2-4; 9 bases are shared with TRBD1. TRBJ2-7 matches the DNA end more closely, so the J call is doubtful. Germline V gene sequence: CDR1 SNHLY, CDR2 FYNNEI. CDR3 length: 14 residues. CDR3 sequence reads: CASSEHRGLYEQYF. The CDR3, as DNA: TGTGCCAGCAGTGAACACAGGGGGCTCTACGAGCAGTACTTC.

The rearrangement links TRBV4-2 to TRBJ1-2; tentative D call: TRBD1 (5 bases). The ends were cut back, 1 base at V and 5 bases at J, with 23 bases in the middle. The germline CDR1 and CDR2 sequences are LGHNA and YNFKEQ. The CDR3 is made up of 18 amino acids. CDR3 nucleotide sequence: TGTGCCAGCAGCCAAGCAGCTGGGCTAGCGGAGTGGGGGTATGGCTACACCTTC. Residues: CASSQAAGLAEWGYGYTF.

CDR3 region: CASSYRLAKNIQYF. CDR3 nucleotides: TGTGCCAGCAGTTACAGGCTAGCCAAAAACATTCAGTACTTC. The rearrangement uses TRBV6-5 and TRBJ2-4; no reliable D call. CDR1 and CDR2 (germline): MNHEY, SVGAGI. The V gene lost 2 bases and the J gene lost 0 bases, with 5 bases spanning the gap. This CDR3 contains 14 residues.

This clonotype was counted only a few times. The chain recombines TRBV15 with TRBJ2-3; D tentatively reads TRBD1 or TRBD2 (5 bases each). The V gene's germline CDR1 is LNHNV and CDR2 YYDKDF (reference sequence). Trimming shortened V by 0 bases and J by 1 base, and 11 bases separated the two germline ends. This CDR3 has 16 residues. The DNA for the CDR3 is TGTGCCACCAGCAGAGATAGCGTGACAGGCACAGATACGCAGTATTTT. Protein sequence: CATSRDSVTGTDTQYF. The entire variable domain, with the rest obtained from reference TRBV15 and TRBJ2-3, is as follows: DAMVIQNPRYQVTQFGKPVTLSCSQTLNHNVMYWYQQKSSQAPKLLFHYYDKDFNNEADTPDNFQSRRPNTSFCFLDIRSPGLGDTAMYLCATSRDSVTGTDTQYFGPGTRLTVL.

The chain carries TRBV29-1 and TRBJ1-2; TRBD1 might be the D (6 bases). Germline assignment: CDR1 SQVTM and CDR2 ANQGSEA. V gave up 3 bases and J gave up 6 bases, with 17 bases separating them. This CDR3 spans 14 amino acids. Here the CDR3 DNA reads TGCAGCGTTGAGGGGGGGCTGGCTTTGGATGGCTACACCTTC. Its translation is CSVEGGLALDGYTF.

This clonotype was counted between two and nine times. This chain joins TRBV10-3 and TRBJ1-4; D unclear. Germline assignment: CDR1 ENHRY and CDR2 SYGVKD. V gave up 6 bases and J gave up 5 bases, with 4 bases separating them. The CDR3 has 11 residues. CDR3 in amino acids: CAISENEKLFF. As DNA, the CDR3 is TGTGCCATCAGCGAGAATGAAAAACTGTTTTTT.

This clonotype has more than one count but fewer than ten. The rearrangement joins TRBV15 to TRBJ2-1; 7 nucleotides align to TRBD2. The CDR3 totals 16 residues. V lost 4 bases, J lost 8 bases, and 14 bases stayed unmatched. Germline values: CDR1 LNHNV, CDR2 YYDKDF (reference sequence). The CDR3 loop is CATSTHASGFFDEQFF. Written as DNA, the CDR3 is TGTGCCACCAGCACCCATGCTAGCGGATTCTTCGATGAGCAGTTCTTC.

The chain is built from TRBV2 and TRBJ2-7, with 10 bases that match TRBD1. Germline lookup yields CDR1 SNHLY and CDR2 FYNNEI. V lost 4 bases to trimming and J lost 3 bases; unmatched junction nucleotides: 12. CDR3 length: 17 residues. This chain's CDR3 is CASSGDRGRFPFYEQYF. The CDR3, as DNA: TGTGCCAGCAGTGGCGACAGGGGGCGCTTCCCCTTCTACGAGCAGTACTTC.

This chain links TRBV7-9 with TRBJ1-2; unclear D gene. The CDR3 length is 16 residues. Germline-derived CDR1 and CDR2 are SEHNR and FQNEAQ (reference sequence). V gave up 1 base and J gave up 0 bases, with 12 bases separating them. This CDR3 is CASSLETRPTNYGYTF. The CDR3 nucleotides are TGTGCCAGCAGCTTAGAGACCAGACCCACTAACTATGGCTACACCTTC.

The chain uses TRBV11-3 and TRBJ2-7; 9 bases are shared with TRBD1. From germline, CDR1 is SGHNT and CDR2 YENEEA. The CDR3 runs 13 residues. Unmatched junction bases numbered 2, after V lost 4 bases and J lost 4 bases. CDR3 protein: CASSWTGEYEQYF. In nucleotides, the CDR3 is TGTGCCAGCAGCTGGACAGGGGAATACGAGCAGTACTTC.

The genes are TRBV6-5 and TRBJ2-7; unclear D gene. Trimming left V 2 bases short and J 2 bases short, with 10 bases between. The CDR3 extends over 14 amino acids. CDR1 and CDR2 from the germline V gene are MNHEY and SVGAGI. The CDR3 protein is CASSYKVPAYEQYF. The CDR3 bases are TGTGCCAGCAGTTACAAAGTCCCAGCCTACGAGCAGTACTTC.

Only one count was recorded for this clonotype. DNA for the CDR3: TGTGCCAGTAAGGGGAGACAGGGGGCCCATGAGCAGTTCTTC. This encodes CASKGRQGAHEQFF. The genes are TRBV19 and TRBJ2-1; TRBD1 matches at 10 bases. CDR3 length equals 14 residues. Trimming took 7 bases from V and 8 from J; bases not matched to a gene: 8. The germline V gene encodes CDR1 LNHDA and CDR2 SQIVND (reference sequence).

This clonotype was observed a handful of times. The genes are TRBV4-2 and TRBJ2-7, with 7 bases identical to TRBD2. This CDR3 has 14 residues. The V gene's germline CDR1 is LGHNA and CDR2 YNFKEQ. V was pared by 0 bases and J by 3 bases, with 2 bases of the junction left unmatched. For the CDR3, the DNA is TGTGCCAGCAGCCAAGAGGGGACTAACTACGAGCAGTACTTC. Amino acid sequence: CASSQEGTNYEQYF.